The T cell receptor (beta chain) described here comes from a study of blood T cell repertoires in COVID-19 (dated by TCRdb to 2018 to 2020). Concerning the study at large: Samples covering the acute and convalescent phases of COVID-19 were provided by collaborators in the United States, Italy and Spain. The prospective study material was composed of cDNA or gDNA derived from T cells, B-cell-depleted T cells, or PBMCs. Deeply sampled blood TCRbeta repertoires from subjects exposed to, actively infected with, or recovered from COVID-19 were included in the dataset. The repertoires were made available in a free public database intended to serve as a resource for research on the immune response to SARS-CoV-2. Samples were obtained from the ongoing ImmuneRACE study (first 160 participants) and from about 1,300 subjects provided by 6 global collaborators. Sample metadata almost always included a de-identified subject ID, COVID-19 status, age in years and sex. Where available, HLA class I and class II types were obtained from metadata supplied by the sample provider rather than from assay-based typing. General study outcomes and caveats: The quantity of clinical and demographic metadata differed by source and by participant and was supplied without curation.

TCRbeta CDR3 regions were amplified from genomic DNA by means of the immunoSEQ Assay, a bias-controlled multiplex PCR. As for the original processing: Within the assay, amplification of reference gene primers was used to estimate how many nucleated cells each sample contained. To quantify the absolute abundance of each unique TCRbeta CDR3 rearrangement, sequence reads were collapsed and filtered. For each sample, productive Simpson clonality was calculated by taking the square root of Simpson's diversity index across productive rearrangements. TCRdb obtained this table from immuneACCESS and retained in-frame rearrangements with V and J assigned. These tables miss some clones; where compared with another copy, unresolved V genes account for less than half of the shortfall, and the remainder is unexplained. For V, J and clone size, that table is used; D and trimming come from the DNA. The sample table holds some 500,000 clones, of which roughly 89% were seen once. The top ten constitute 7.5% to 9.5% of the sample.

In Seattle, one collaborating source enrolled patients while the infection was active and tracked those patients longitudinally over the course of disease. The collaborating institutions used their own protocols to collect whole blood in K2EDTA tubes. For TCRbeta analysis, collaborator samples were shipped as frozen whole blood, as isolated PBMCs, or as DNA extracted from either sample type. Looking up the germline V gene yields CDR1 SGHTA and CDR2 FQGNSA. V loses 5 bases at its end and J loses 4 bases; junction bases beyond the gene matches: 8. Including the terminal cysteine and phenylalanine, the CDR3 comprises 15 residues. Of all the DNA, just the CDR3 is kept, 45 bases in frame from base 1. Of note for this clone: It lacks a known antigen. Nothing much larger sits one base from this clone, and base qualities are not available.

The sequence is built from TRBV7-2 and TRBJ1-3; 7 bases in between match TRBD1. This TCR derives from a woman aged 45-65 years with COVID-19, enrolled during active disease. The sample consisted of peripheral blood. The nucleotides are TGTGCCAGCAGCCCTACACAGGGGCCGGGAAACACCATATATTTT. This is translated as CASSPTQGPGNTIYF. The full variable domain, with segments outside the CDR3 supplied by the reference TRBV7-2 and TRBJ1-3 proteins, appears as GAGVSQSPSNKVTEKGKDVELRCDPISGHTALYWYRQSLGQGLEFLIYFQGNSAPDKSGLPSDRFSAERTGGSVSTLTIQRTQQEDSAVYLCASSPTQGPGNTIYFGEGSWLTVV.